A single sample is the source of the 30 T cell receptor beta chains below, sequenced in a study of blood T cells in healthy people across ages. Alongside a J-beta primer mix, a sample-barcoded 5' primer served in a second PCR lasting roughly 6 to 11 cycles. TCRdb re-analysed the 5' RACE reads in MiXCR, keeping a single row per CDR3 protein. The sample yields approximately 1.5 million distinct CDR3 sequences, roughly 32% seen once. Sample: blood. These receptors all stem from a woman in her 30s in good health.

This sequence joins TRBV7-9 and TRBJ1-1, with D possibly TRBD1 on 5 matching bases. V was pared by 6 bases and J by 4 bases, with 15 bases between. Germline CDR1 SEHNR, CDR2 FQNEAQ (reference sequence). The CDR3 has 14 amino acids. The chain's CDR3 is CASSPGYLGTEAFF. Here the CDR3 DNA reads TGTGCCAGCAGTCCAGGGTACCTGGGCACTGAAGCTTTCTTT.

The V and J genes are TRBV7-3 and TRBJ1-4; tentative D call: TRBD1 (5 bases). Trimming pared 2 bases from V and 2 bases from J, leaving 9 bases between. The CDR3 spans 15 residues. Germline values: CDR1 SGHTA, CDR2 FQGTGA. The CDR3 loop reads CASSLGGMTNEKLFF. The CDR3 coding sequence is TGTGCCAGCAGCTTAGGGGGGATGACTAATGAAAAACTGTTTTTT.

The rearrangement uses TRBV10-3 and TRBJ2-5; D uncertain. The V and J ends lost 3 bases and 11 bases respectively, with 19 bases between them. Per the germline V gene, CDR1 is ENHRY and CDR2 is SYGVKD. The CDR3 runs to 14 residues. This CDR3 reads CAISDNPRNYVQYF. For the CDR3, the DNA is TGTGCCATCAGTGATAACCCGAGGAACTACGTGCAGTACTTC.

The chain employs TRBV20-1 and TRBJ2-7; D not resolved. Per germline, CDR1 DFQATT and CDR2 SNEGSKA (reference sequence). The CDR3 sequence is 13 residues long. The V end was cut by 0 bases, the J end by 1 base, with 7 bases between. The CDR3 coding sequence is TGCAGTGCTAGAGAAATTGGATCCTACGAGCAGTACTTC. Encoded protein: CSAREIGSYEQYF.

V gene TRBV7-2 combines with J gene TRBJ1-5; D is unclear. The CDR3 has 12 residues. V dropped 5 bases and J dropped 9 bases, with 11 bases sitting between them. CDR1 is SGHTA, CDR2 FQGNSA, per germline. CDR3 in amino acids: CASSGEGGPQHF. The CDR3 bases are TGTGCCAGCAGCGGGGAAGGAGGGCCCCAGCATTTT.

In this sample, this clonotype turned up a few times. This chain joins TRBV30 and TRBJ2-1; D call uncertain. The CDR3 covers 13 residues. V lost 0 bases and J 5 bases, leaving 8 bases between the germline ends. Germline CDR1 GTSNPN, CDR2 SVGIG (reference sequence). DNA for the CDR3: TGTGCCTGGAGTGTGGCGTTCAACAATGAGCAGTTCTTC. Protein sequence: CAWSVAFNNEQFF.

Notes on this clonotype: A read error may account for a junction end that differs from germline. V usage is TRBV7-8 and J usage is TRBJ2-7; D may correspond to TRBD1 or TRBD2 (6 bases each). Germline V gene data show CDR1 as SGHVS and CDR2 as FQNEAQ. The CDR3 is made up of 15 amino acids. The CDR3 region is CASSPGGLSSCEQYF. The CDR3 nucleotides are TGTGCCAGCAGCCCCGGGGGCTTGAGCTCCTGCGAGCAGTACTTC. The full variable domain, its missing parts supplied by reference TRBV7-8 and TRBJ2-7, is GAGVSQSPRYKVAKRGQDVALRCDPISGHVSLFWYQQALGQGPEFLTYFQNEAQLDKSGLPSDRFFAERPEGSVSTLKIQRTQQEDSAVYLCASSPGGLSSCEQYFGPGTRLTVT.

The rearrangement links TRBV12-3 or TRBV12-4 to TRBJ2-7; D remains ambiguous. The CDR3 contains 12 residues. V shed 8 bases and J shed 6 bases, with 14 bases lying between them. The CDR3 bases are TGTGCCAGCTGCTTGTTAGGATCCGAGCAGTACTTC. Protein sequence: CASCLLGSEQYF.

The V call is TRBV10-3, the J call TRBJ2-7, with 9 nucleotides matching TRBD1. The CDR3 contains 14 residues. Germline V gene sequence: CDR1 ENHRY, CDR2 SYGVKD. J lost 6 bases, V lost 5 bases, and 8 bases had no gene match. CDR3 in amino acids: CAISPGTGRAEQYF. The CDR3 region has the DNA TGTGCCATCAGTCCCGGGACAGGGAGGGCCGAGCAGTACTTC.

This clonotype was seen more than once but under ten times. CDR3 coding DNA: TGCAGTGCTAGAGATCCTCTTTGGGGCTTGAATGAGCAGTTCTTC. Translated: CSARDPLWGLNEQFF. The V and J genes are TRBV20-1 and TRBJ2-1; D possibly corresponds to TRBD1 (5 bases). Germline V gives CDR1 DFQATT, CDR2 SNEGSKA (reference sequence). Trimming removed 0 bases from V and 7 bases from J, with 16 bases in between. The CDR3 runs to 15 residues.

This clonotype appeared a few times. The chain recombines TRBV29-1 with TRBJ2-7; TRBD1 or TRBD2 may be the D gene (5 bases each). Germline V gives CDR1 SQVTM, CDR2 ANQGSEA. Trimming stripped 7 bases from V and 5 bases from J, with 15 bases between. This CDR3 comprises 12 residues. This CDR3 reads CSGSGARDEQYF. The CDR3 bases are TGCAGCGGATCCGGGGCGAGGGACGAGCAGTACTTC.

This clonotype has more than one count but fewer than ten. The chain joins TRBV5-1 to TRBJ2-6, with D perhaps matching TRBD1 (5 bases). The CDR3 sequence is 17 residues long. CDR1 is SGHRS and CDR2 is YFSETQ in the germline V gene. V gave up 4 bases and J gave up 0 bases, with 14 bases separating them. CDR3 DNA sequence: TGCGCCAGCAGCATTACAGGCCTAAGCTCTGGGGCCAACGTCCTGACTTTC. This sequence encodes CASSITGLSSGANVLTF.

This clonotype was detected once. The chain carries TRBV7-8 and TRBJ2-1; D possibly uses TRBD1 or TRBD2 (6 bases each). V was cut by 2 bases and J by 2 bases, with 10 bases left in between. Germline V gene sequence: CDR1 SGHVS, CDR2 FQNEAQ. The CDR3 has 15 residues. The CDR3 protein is CASSLTRGAYNEQFF. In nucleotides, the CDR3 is TGTGCCAGCAGCTTAACGAGGGGGGCCTACAATGAGCAGTTCTTC.

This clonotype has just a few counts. The CDR3 sequence: CSCFGNTEAFF. The CDR3, as DNA: TGCAGTTGCTTTGGCAACACTGAAGCTTTCTTT. The chain combines TRBV20-1 with TRBJ1-1; no reliable D call. Germline V gene sequence: CDR1 DFQATT, CDR2 SNEGSKA (reference sequence). This CDR3 has 11 residues. V lost 8 bases to trimming and J lost 2 bases, with 9 bases between them.

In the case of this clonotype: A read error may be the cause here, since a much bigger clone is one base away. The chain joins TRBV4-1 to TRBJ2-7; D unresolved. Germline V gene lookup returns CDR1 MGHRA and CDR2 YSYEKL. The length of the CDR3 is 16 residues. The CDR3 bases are TGCGTCAGCAGCCAGTCTATTAGTCTGCCTGGATACGAGCAGTACTTC. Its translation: CVSSQSISLPGYEQYF.

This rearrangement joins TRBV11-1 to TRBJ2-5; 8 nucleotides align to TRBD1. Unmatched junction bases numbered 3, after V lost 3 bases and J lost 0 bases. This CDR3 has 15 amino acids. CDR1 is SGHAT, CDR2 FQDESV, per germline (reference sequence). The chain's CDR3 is CASSFGQGNQETQYF. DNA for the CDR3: TGTGCCAGCAGCTTCGGACAGGGAAACCAAGAGACCCAGTACTTC.

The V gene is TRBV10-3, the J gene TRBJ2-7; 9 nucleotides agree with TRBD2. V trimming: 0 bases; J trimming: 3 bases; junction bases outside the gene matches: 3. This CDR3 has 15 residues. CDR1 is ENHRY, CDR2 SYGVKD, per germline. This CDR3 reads CAISESLAGNYEQYF. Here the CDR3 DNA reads TGTGCCATCAGTGAGTCCCTAGCGGGGAACTACGAGCAGTACTTC.

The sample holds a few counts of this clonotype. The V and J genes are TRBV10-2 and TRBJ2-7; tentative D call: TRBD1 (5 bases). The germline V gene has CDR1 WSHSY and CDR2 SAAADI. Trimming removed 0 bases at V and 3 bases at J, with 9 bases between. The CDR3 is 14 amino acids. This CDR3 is CASSESNRGYEQYF. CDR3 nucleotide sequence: TGCGCCAGCAGTGAGTCGAATAGGGGCTACGAGCAGTACTTC.

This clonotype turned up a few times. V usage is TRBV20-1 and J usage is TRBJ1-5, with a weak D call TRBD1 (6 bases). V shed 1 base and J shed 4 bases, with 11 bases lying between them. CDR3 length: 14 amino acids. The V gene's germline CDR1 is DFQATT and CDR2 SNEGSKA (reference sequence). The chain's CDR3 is CSARGEQGNQPQHF. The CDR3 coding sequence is TGCAGTGCTAGAGGAGAACAGGGAAATCAGCCCCAGCATTTT.

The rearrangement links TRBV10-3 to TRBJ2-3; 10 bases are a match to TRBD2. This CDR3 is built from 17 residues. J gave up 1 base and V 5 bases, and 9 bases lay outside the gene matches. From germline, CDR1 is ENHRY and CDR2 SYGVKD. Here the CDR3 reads CAISPRVAGGGTDTQYF. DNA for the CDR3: TGTGCCATCAGTCCCCGAGTAGCGGGGGGTGGCACAGATACGCAGTATTTT.

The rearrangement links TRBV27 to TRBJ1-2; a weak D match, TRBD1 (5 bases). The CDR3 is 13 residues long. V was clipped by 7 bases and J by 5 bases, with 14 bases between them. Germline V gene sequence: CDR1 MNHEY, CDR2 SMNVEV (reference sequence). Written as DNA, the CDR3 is TGTGCCAGCATAGGGAGTGGGGGGTATGGCTACACCTTC. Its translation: CASIGSGGYGYTF.

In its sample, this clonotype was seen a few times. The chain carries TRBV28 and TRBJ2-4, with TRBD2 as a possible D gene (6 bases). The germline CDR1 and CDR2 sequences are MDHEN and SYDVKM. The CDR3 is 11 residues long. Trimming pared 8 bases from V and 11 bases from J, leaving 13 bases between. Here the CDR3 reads CASREREVQYF. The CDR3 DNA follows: TGTGCCAGCCGTGAAAGGGAGGTTCAGTACTTC.

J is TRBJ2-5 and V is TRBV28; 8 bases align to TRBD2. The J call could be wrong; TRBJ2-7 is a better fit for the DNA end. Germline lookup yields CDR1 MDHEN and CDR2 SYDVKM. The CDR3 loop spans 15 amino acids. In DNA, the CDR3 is TGTGCCAGCAGTTGTTCAGGACGGGAGGGCCACGAGCAGTACTTC. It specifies CASSCSGREGHEQYF.

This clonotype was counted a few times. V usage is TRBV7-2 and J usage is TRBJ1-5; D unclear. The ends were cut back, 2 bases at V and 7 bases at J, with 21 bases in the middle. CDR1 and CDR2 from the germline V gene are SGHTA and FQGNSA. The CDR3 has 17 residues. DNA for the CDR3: TGTGCCAGCAGCTTATCCGGTGGCAGCTATGACGGGCAGCCCCAGCATTTT. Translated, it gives CASSLSGGSYDGQPQHF.

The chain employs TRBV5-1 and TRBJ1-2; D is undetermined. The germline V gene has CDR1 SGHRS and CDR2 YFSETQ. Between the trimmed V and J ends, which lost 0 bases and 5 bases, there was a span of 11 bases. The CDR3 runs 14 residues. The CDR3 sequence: CASSLAGVKYGYTF. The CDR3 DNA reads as TGCGCCAGCAGCTTGGCCGGGGTAAAATATGGCTACACCTTC.

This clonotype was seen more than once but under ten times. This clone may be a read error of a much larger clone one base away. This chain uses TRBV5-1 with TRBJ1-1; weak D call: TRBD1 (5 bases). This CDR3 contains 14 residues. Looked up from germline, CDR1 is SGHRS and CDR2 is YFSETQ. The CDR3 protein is CASNLGRENTEAFF. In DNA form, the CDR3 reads TGCGCCAGCAACTTGGGGCGGGAGAACACTGAAGCTTTCTTT.

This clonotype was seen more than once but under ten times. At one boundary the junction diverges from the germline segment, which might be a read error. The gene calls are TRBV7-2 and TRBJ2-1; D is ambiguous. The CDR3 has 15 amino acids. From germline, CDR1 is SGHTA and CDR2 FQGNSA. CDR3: CASSPIDFSCNEQFF. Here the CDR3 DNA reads TGTGCCAGCAGCCCGATAGACTTTTCCTGCAATGAGCAGTTCTTC.

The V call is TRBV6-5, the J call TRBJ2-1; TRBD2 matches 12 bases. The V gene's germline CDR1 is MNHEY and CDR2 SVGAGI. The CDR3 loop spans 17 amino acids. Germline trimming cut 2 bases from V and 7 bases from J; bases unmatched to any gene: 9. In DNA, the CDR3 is TGTGCCAGCAGTTACCTCCCGCTAGCGGGGGGGCAAAATGAGCAGTTCTTC. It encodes CASSYLPLAGGQNEQFF.

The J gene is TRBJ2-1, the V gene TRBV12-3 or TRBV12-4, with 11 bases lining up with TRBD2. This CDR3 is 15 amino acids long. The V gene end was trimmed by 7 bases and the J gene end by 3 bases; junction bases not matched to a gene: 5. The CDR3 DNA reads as TGTGCCAGCAACCCGGGACTAGCGGACTACAATGAGCAGTTCTTC. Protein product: CASNPGLADYNEQFF.

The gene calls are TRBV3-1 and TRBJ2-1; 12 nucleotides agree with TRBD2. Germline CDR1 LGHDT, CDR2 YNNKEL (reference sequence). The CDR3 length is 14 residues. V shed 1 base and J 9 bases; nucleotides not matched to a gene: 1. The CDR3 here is CASSQGLAGAEQFF. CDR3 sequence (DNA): TGTGCCAGCAGCCAAGGACTAGCGGGAGCTGAGCAGTTCTTC.